One sample yielded the 25 T cell receptor beta chains listed below, sequenced in a study of shared clonotypes between healthy human individuals. The repertoire was sequenced with immunoSEQ multiplex PCR; TCRdb's copy has only in-frame clones and lacks some. The sample shows about 2.3 million clones, more than 85% of them seen only once. The source material was naive CD4+ T cells from PBMCs. Subset reported: CD45RA+ positively selected. Source of these receptors: a man younger than 35 in good health. Some clones in this sample may be carry-over from other donors' samples.

This chain connects TRBV15 to TRBJ2-7; possibly TRBD1 or TRBD2 for D (5 bases each). Germline loops: CDR1 LNHNV, CDR2 YYDKDF (reference sequence). The CDR3 length is 14 residues. Trimming left V 0 bases short and J 4 bases short, with 10 bases between. The CDR3 region has the DNA TGTGCCACCAGCAGAGACCCGGGACCATACGAGCAGTACTTC. Translated: CATSRDPGPYEQYF.

The chain uses TRBV19 and TRBJ2-5; D is perhaps TRBD1 (6 bases). V was clipped by 6 bases and J by 0 bases, with 14 bases between them. The CDR3 spans 15 residues. Germline CDR1 LNHDA, CDR2 SQIVND (reference sequence). The DNA of the CDR3 is TGTGCCAGTAGCACGACGCGACAGGACCAAGAGACCCAGTACTTC. It specifies CASSTTRQDQETQYF.

This clone was counted once. The V call is TRBV6-6, the J call TRBJ2-2; no definite D call. This CDR3 has 14 residues. Trimming left V 4 bases short and J 1 base short, with 7 bases between. The germline V gene encodes CDR1 MNHNY and CDR2 SVGAGI (reference sequence). The CDR3 DNA is TGTGCCAGCAGTTTTGTGGGGAACACCGGGGAGCTGTTTTTT. Encoded protein: CASSFVGNTGELFF.

The chain recombines TRBV7-3 with TRBJ2-7; no clear D. Trimming stripped 1 base from V and 6 bases from J, with 10 bases between. The CDR3 is 13 residues long. The germline gives CDR1 SGHTA, CDR2 FQGTGA. The chain's CDR3 is CASSLNRWGEQYF. The CDR3 region has the DNA TGTGCCAGCAGCTTAAACAGATGGGGCGAGCAGTACTTC.

CDR3 nucleotide sequence: TGTGCCAGCAGGACCCGCCTTCTTCGGGGGCGGAGTAGCAATCAGCCCCAGCATTTT. As protein: CASRTRLLRGRSSNQPQHF. The chain links TRBV28 to TRBJ1-5; TRBD1 is a possible D gene (6 bases). In germline, CDR1 is MDHEN, CDR2 SYDVKM. The CDR3 runs 19 residues. The V gene lost 6 bases and the J gene lost 0 bases, with 24 bases spanning the gap.

The chain is built from TRBV28 and TRBJ2-7, with 10 positions matching TRBD1. CDR3 length: 14 amino acids. From germline, CDR1 is MDHEN and CDR2 SYDVKM. V gave up 7 bases and J gave up 5 bases; unmatched junction bases: 8. The CDR3: CASTWTGGSDEQYF. The DNA for the CDR3 is TGTGCCAGCACTTGGACAGGGGGTTCAGACGAGCAGTACTTC.

As concerns this clone: At the DNA level, this CDR3 is encoded by other sequences in the same sample as well. The V gene is TRBV7-9, the J gene TRBJ2-1, with TRBD1 as a possible D gene (5 bases). The CDR3 is 13 residues long. Looked up from germline, CDR1 is SEHNR and CDR2 is FQNEAQ (reference sequence). Trimming cost V 0 bases and J 7 bases, with 7 bases left between them. The CDR3 coding sequence is TGTGCCAGCAGCTTAGCGTCAGGGAATGAGCAGTTCTTC. Translating it yields CASSLASGNEQFF.

The chain carries TRBV5-4 and TRBJ1-2, with 7 bases matching TRBD1. Germline lookup yields CDR1 SGHNT and CDR2 YYREEE (reference sequence). V shed 6 bases, J shed 4 bases, and the junction held 6 bases outside the gene matches. There are 13 residues in the CDR3. The CDR3 region is CASKTGVSYGYTF. CDR3 nucleotides: TGTGCCAGCAAAACAGGGGTTAGCTATGGCTACACCTTC.

About this clone: At the DNA level, this CDR3 is encoded by other sequences in the same sample as well. The chain couples TRBV11-2 to TRBJ1-1, with D unresolved. Germline CDR1 and CDR2: SGHAT and FQNNGV. This CDR3 comprises 13 residues. V lost 0 bases to trimming and J lost 1 base, with 3 bases between them. Here the CDR3 reads CASSLDRNTEAFF. Written as DNA, the CDR3 is TGTGCCAGCAGCTTAGATCGGAACACTGAAGCTTTCTTT.

Notes on this clone: The same CDR3 also results from other DNA sequences found in this sample. The chain combines TRBV18 with TRBJ2-2; TRBD1 matches at 8 bases. Germline lookup yields CDR1 KGHSH and CDR2 LQKENI. This CDR3 is 15 amino acids long. V lost 3 bases and J lost 4; bases outside the gene matches: 4. CDR3 region: CASSPPGQGTGELFF. In nucleotides, the CDR3 is TGTGCCAGCTCACCCCCTGGACAGGGCACCGGGGAGCTGTTTTTT.

V is TRBV7-6 and J is TRBJ2-2; 8 positions match TRBD1. CDR1 SGHVS and CDR2 FNYEAQ come from the germline V gene. The V gene end was trimmed by 1 base and the J gene end by 3 bases; junction bases not matched to a gene: 4. There are 16 residues in the CDR3. CDR3 in DNA: TGTGCCAGCAGCTTAGGGGGGACAGGTTACACCGGGGAGCTGTTTTTT. This translates into CASSLGGTGYTGELFF. The whole variable domain, remainder taken from reference TRBV7-6 and TRBJ2-2, is GAGVSQSPRYKVTKRGQDVALRCDPISGHVSLYWYRQALGQGPEFLTYFNYEAQQDKSGLPNDRFSAERPEGSISTLTIQRTEQRDSAMYRCASSLGGTGYTGELFFGEGSRLTVL.

J is TRBJ2-7 and V is TRBV7-9; 9 nucleotides match TRBD1. The CDR3 covers 15 residues. CDR1 and CDR2 from the germline V gene are SEHNR and FQNEAQ (reference sequence). V lost 4 bases, J lost 7 bases, and 11 bases stayed unmatched. CDR3 loop: CASSSPTGGLEEQYF. CDR3 in DNA: TGTGCCAGCAGCTCCCCGACAGGGGGGTTGGAGGAGCAGTACTTC. Using reference TRBV7-9 and TRBJ2-7 for the parts outside the CDR3, the full variable domain is DTGVSQNPRHKITKRGQNVTFRCDPISEHNRLYWYRQTLGQGPEFLTYFQNEAQLEKSRLLSDRFSAERPKGSFSTLEIQRTEQGDSAMYLCASSSPTGGLEEQYFGPGTRLTVT.

The chain recombines TRBV5-8 with TRBJ1-1; possibly TRBD1 for D (5 bases). V lost 0 bases and J 1 base, leaving 10 bases between the germline ends. Germline V gives CDR1 SGHTS, CDR2 YDEGEE. The CDR3 spans 15 residues. The CDR3 spells CASSLGRGRNTEAFF. CDR3 nucleotides: TGTGCCAGCAGCTTGGGTCGGGGACGGAACACTGAAGCTTTCTTT.

The chain carries TRBV7-9 and TRBJ1-1, with 8 bases lining up with TRBD1. The J segment lost 6 bases and the V segment lost 6 bases, leaving 15 bases of the junction unmatched. The CDR3 loop spans 16 amino acids. Germline CDR1 and CDR2: SEHNR and FQNEAQ (reference sequence). In nucleotides, the CDR3 is TGTGCCAGCAGTTTCAGAGGCGGACAGGGCGAATCTGAAGCTTTCTTT. Translation: CASSFRGGQGESEAFF.

The chain joins TRBV7-2 to TRBJ2-1; a weak D match, TRBD2 (5 bases). The length of the CDR3 is 14 residues. Germline V gene data show CDR1 as SGHTA and CDR2 as FQGNSA. V shed 1 base and J shed 5 bases, with 9 bases lying between them. CDR3 DNA sequence: TGTGCCAGCAGCTTAGGACTAAACCACAATGAGCAGTTCTTC. This encodes CASSLGLNHNEQFF.

This CDR3 reads CASSPERQGKNTIYF. The DNA for the CDR3 is TGTGCCAGCTCCCCCGAAAGACAGGGGAAGAACACCATATATTTT. The rearrangement uses TRBV18 and TRBJ1-3, with 8 nucleotides matching TRBD1. V shed 6 bases and J 7 bases; nucleotides not matched to a gene: 11. Germline loops: CDR1 KGHSH, CDR2 LQKENI. The CDR3 spans 15 residues.

This chain connects TRBV6-1 to TRBJ1-6; D remains unclear. The ends were cut back, 8 bases at V and 5 bases at J, with 13 bases in the middle. In germline, CDR1 is MNHNS, CDR2 SASEGT. This CDR3 is built from 14 residues. The CDR3 here is CASGRAVDNSPLHF. CDR3 DNA sequence: TGTGCCAGCGGTAGAGCCGTGGATAATTCACCCCTCCACTTT.

This chain connects TRBV7-8 to TRBJ2-4, with D perhaps matching TRBD1 or TRBD2 (5 bases each). The CDR3 is 12 amino acids. The ends were cut back, 0 bases at V and 16 bases at J, with 13 bases in the middle. The V gene's germline CDR1 is SGHVS and CDR2 FQNEAQ. The CDR3 sequence: CASSLAGTALYF. The CDR3 DNA sequence: TGTGCCAGCAGCTTAGCGGGGACGGCGCTATACTTC.

The V and J genes are TRBV18 and TRBJ1-5, with 7 nucleotides matching TRBD1. V dropped 2 bases and J dropped 4; count of bases not matched to a gene: 8. CDR1 is KGHSH and CDR2 is LQKENI in the germline V gene. The CDR3 covers 16 residues. The CDR3 DNA sequence: TGTGCCAGCTCACCAAGTGGGGACAGAGAGAATCAGCCCCAGCATTTT. It translates to CASSPSGDRENQPQHF. Full variable domain (rest looked up from reference TRBV18 and TRBJ1-5): NAGVMQNPRHLVRRRGQEARLRCSPMKGHSHVYWYRQLPEEGLKFMVYLQKENIIDESGMPKERFSAEFPKEGPSILRIQQVVRGDSAAYFCASSPSGDRENQPQHFGDGTRLSIL.

V and J are TRBV28 and TRBJ2-7; D is unclear. CDR3 length equals 15 residues. V lost 2 bases and J lost 4, with 15 bases in between. Germline V lookup: CDR1 MDHEN, CDR2 SYDVKM. The CDR3, as DNA: TGTGCCAGCAGTTTAGGAAAGATGGGTTCTTACGAGCAGTACTTC. It specifies CASSLGKMGSYEQYF.

The rearrangement uses TRBV14 and TRBJ1-1; D ambiguous. Trimming cost V 4 bases and J 1 base, with 7 bases left between them. This CDR3 contains 13 residues. CDR1 and CDR2 from the germline V gene are SGHDN and FVKESK. CDR3 nucleotides: TGTGCCAGCAGCCTCTGGGAGAACACTGAAGCTTTCTTT. It codes for CASSLWENTEAFF.

Only one count was recorded for this clone. The CDR3 loop reads CASTGRISTEAFF. CDR3 nucleotide sequence: TGTGCCAGCACCGGGCGCATAAGCACTGAAGCTTTCTTT. This sequence joins TRBV6-5 and TRBJ1-1; D is uncertain. Trimming left V 7 bases short and J 4 bases short, with 13 bases between. CDR1 is MNHEY and CDR2 is SVGAGI in the germline V gene. The CDR3 runs to 13 residues.

The chain carries TRBV11-1 and TRBJ2-6; D is possibly TRBD1 (5 bases). From germline, CDR1 is SGHAT and CDR2 FQDESV (reference sequence). The CDR3 totals 17 residues. V was clipped by 5 bases and J by 0 bases, with 14 bases between them. CDR3 in amino acids: CASSPKTRASGANVLTF. CDR3 bases: TGTGCCAGCAGCCCGAAAACCAGGGCCTCTGGGGCCAACGTCCTGACTTTC.

In this sample, this clone turned up once. The chain recombines TRBV27 with TRBJ1-4; possible D gene TRBD1, 6 bases. The germline V and J ends were trimmed by 0 bases and 7 bases, with 12 bases remaining between them. There are 15 residues in the CDR3. CDR1 is MNHEY and CDR2 is SMNVEV in the germline V gene (reference sequence). The CDR3 region is CASSLSGRGGEKLFF. The DNA of the CDR3 is TGTGCCAGCAGTTTATCAGGCAGGGGTGGTGAAAAACTGTTTTTT.

The chain joins TRBV4-1 to TRBJ1-4; 9 nucleotides line up with TRBD1. This CDR3 spans 15 amino acids. V was clipped by 2 bases and J by 8 bases; unmatched bases: 6. The germline gives CDR1 MGHRA, CDR2 YSYEKL. The CDR3 protein is CASSQTGGAPEKLFF. For the CDR3, the DNA is TGCGCCAGCAGCCAAACAGGGGGCGCCCCGGAAAAACTGTTTTTT.